The sequence of this T cell receptor (beta chain) was determined in a study of Tregs in tolerant kidney transplant recipients. The study, taken as a whole, reports: Some patients' samples used different primers over time, so nucleotide sequences weren't comparable.

Measured with immunoSEQ multiplex PCR; TCRdb has only the in-frame clones, and not every one. This table holds about 81,000 clones, roughly 90% found once. Mixed chimerism was transient after nonmyeloablative marrow transplants from related graft donors. Unstimulated regulatory T cells (CD4+CD25+CD127-), CD4+CD25- non-regulatory cells, CD4 and CD8 cells were FACS-sorted from thawed PBMCs. This clone showed up just once. Its antigen is not known. This CDR3 contains 14 residues. Germline CDR1 SGHTA, CDR2 FQGTGA. Trimming shortened V by 1 base and J by 3 bases, and 10 bases separated the two germline ends.

Sequences were derived from CD4+ T cells from blood (PBMCs), sampled 24 months after the transplant. This TCR was sampled from a human patient who received a combined kidney and bone marrow transplant. The graft donor may have given rise to some T cells. The chain is built from TRBV7-3 and TRBJ2-7; D might be TRBD2 (6 bases). In DNA, the CDR3 is TGTGCCAGCAGCTTAATGGCGGGAAACTACGAGCAGTACTTC. This codes for CASSLMAGNYEQYF.